These 32 T cell receptor beta chains were all obtained from the same sample, sequenced in a study of CD8 T cells in Susac syndrome. Reverse transcription of roughly 0.5 to 1 ug RNA was carried out with random hexamers. TCRdb used MiXCR to reprocess the immunoSEQ multiplex PCR reads, holding one entry per CDR3 protein. The table lists over 150,000 distinct CDR3 sequences, 90% to 95% of them singletons. The sequenced sample consisted of CD4+ T cells from PBMCs. Source of these receptors: a human donor with multiple sclerosis.

The chain is built from TRBV15 and TRBJ1-2; TRBD1 agrees at 7 bases. The CDR3 runs 16 residues. The ends lost 1 base at V and 4 bases at J; junction bases unmatched: 9. Germline CDR1 reads LNHNV; CDR2 reads YYDKDF (reference sequence). CDR3 DNA: TGTGCCACCAGCAGAGCGGCACTGACAGGGATCTATGGCTACACCTTC. This sequence encodes CATSRAALTGIYGYTF.

The chain employs TRBV20-1 and TRBJ2-3; D perhaps matches TRBD2 (5 bases). The germline CDR1 and CDR2 sequences are DFQATT and SNEGSKA (reference sequence). V lost 3 bases and J 1 base, leaving 11 bases between the germline ends. This CDR3 has 14 amino acids. In DNA, the CDR3 is TGCAGTGCTAGGCCTAGCCCACGCACAGATACGCAGTATTTT. Translation: CSARPSPRTDTQYF.

The rearrangement joins TRBV15 to TRBJ2-5, with 7 bases aligning to TRBD2. Germline CDR1 is LNHNV and CDR2 is YYDKDF (reference sequence). The CDR3 extends over 17 amino acids. Trimming removed 1 base from V and 5 bases from J; junction bases left unmatched: 13. The chain's CDR3 is CATSRAPWEGPAETQYF. The CDR3 DNA is TGTGCCACCAGCAGAGCCCCCTGGGAGGGGCCCGCGGAGACCCAGTACTTC.

This clonotype was found once. The chain couples TRBV30 to TRBJ1-2; 7 bases align to TRBD1. The length of the CDR3 is 14 residues. Germline CDR1 and CDR2: GTSNPN and SVGIG (reference sequence). J gave up 5 bases and V 3 bases, and 9 bases lay outside the gene matches. The CDR3 DNA reads TGTGCCTGGAGGGGGCCGGACAGGACGTATGGCTACACCTTC. Protein sequence: CAWRGPDRTYGYTF. Based on the CDR3 plus reference TRBV30 and TRBJ1-2, the full variable domain is SQTIHQWPATLVQPVGSPLSLECTVEGTSNPNLYWYRQAAGRGLQLLFYSVGIGQISSEVPQNLSASRPQDRQFILSSKKLLLSDSGFYLCAWRGPDRTYGYTFGSGTRLTVV.

CDR3 sequence reads: CASSQSSGWTGELFF. CDR3 bases: TGTGCCAGCAGCCAGAGCTCAGGGTGGACCGGGGAGCTGTTTTTT. The chain is built from TRBV3-1 and TRBJ2-2; D might be TRBD1 (5 bases). V was shortened by 3 bases and J by 5 bases, with 13 bases between the two germline ends. This CDR3 contains 15 residues. Germline CDR1 LGHDT, CDR2 YNNKEL (reference sequence).

The rearrangement links TRBV29-1 to TRBJ2-3; tentatively, D is TRBD2 (5 bases). CDR1 and CDR2 (germline): SQVTM, ANQGSEA. The CDR3 length is 15 residues. Trimming left V 4 bases short and J 0 bases short, with 14 bases between. CDR3 sequence reads: CSVVWRRLSTDTQYF. CDR3 bases: TGCAGCGTTGTGTGGAGGCGCCTGAGCACAGATACGCAGTATTTT.

This chain links TRBV7-3 with TRBJ1-1, with D perhaps TRBD1 (5 bases). CDR1 is SGHTA and CDR2 is FQGTGA in the germline V gene. The CDR3 extends over 13 amino acids. Trimming cost V 6 bases and J 10 bases, with 18 bases left between them. As DNA, the CDR3 is TGTGCCAGCAGTTCGGGACCATCCACGGTAGCTTTCTTT. It encodes CASSSGPSTVAFF.

The V gene is TRBV11-2, the J gene TRBJ2-2; 8 bases align to TRBD1. The CDR3 has 16 residues. The germline V gene has CDR1 SGHAT and CDR2 FQNNGV. The J segment lost 5 bases and the V segment lost 4 bases, leaving 9 bases of the junction unmatched. The CDR3 nucleotides read TGTGCCAGCAGCTCGAGGACAGGGTGGAATACCGGGGAGCTGTTTTTT. This gives the protein CASSSRTGWNTGELFF.

V and J are TRBV29-1 and TRBJ2-5; D remains unclear. Germline CDR1 and CDR2: SQVTM and ANQGSEA. Deletions cut 4 bases from V and 3 bases from J, with 6 bases between. This CDR3 has 11 residues. The DNA for the CDR3 is TGCAGCGTTGGACCCAAAGAGACCCAGTACTTC. The encoded protein is CSVGPKETQYF. The full variable domain, rest sourced from reference TRBV29-1 and TRBJ2-5, is SAVISQKPSRDICQRGTSLTIQCQVDSQVTMMFWYRQQPGQSLTLIATANQGSEATYESGFVIDKFPISRPNLTFSTLTVSNMSPEDSSIYLCSVGPKETQYFGPGTRLLVL.

The rearrangement joins TRBV30 to TRBJ1-1; the match to TRBD1 covers 7 bases. V was clipped by 2 bases and J by 0 bases; unmatched bases: 6. Germline assignment: CDR1 GTSNPN and CDR2 SVGIG (reference sequence). This CDR3 spans 15 amino acids. This chain's CDR3 is CAWSLQGFLNTEAFF. The DNA of the CDR3 is TGTGCCTGGAGTTTACAGGGGTTCTTGAACACTGAAGCTTTCTTT. Full variable domain (missing parts from reference TRBV30 and TRBJ1-1): SQTIHQWPATLVQPVGSPLSLECTVEGTSNPNLYWYRQAAGRGLQLLFYSVGIGQISSEVPQNLSASRPQDRQFILSSKKLLLSDSGFYLCAWSLQGFLNTEAFFGQGTRLTVV.

In this sample, this clonotype turned up once. The rearrangement joins TRBV20-1 to TRBJ2-5, with 10 bases aligning to TRBD2. After removal of 5 bases from V and 0 bases from J, the junction contained 9 bases not matched to a gene. Germline V lookup: CDR1 DFQATT, CDR2 SNEGSKA (reference sequence). This CDR3 spans 16 amino acids. The CDR3 nucleotides are TGCAGTGCTCGCGCCCAGCTAGCGGGAGACCAAGAGACCCAGTACTTC. This translates into CSARAQLAGDQETQYF.

The V gene is TRBV4-1, the J gene TRBJ2-1, with D unresolved. Germline lookup yields CDR1 MGHRA and CDR2 YSYEKL. There are 16 residues in the CDR3. Trimming shortened V by 4 bases and J by 8 bases, and 21 bases separated the two germline ends. CDR3 loop: CASSPSRNPERDEQFF. In DNA, the CDR3 is TGCGCCAGCAGCCCGTCCCGGAACCCGGAAAGGGATGAGCAGTTCTTC.

V gene TRBV20-1 combines with J gene TRBJ2-1, with TRBD2 matching over 7 bases. The V segment lost 2 bases and the J segment 7 bases; nucleotides outside the gene matches: 5. Per germline, CDR1 DFQATT and CDR2 SNEGSKA (reference sequence). The CDR3 is made up of 13 amino acids. CDR3 sequence (DNA): TGCAGTGCTAGATGGACTAGGAATAATGAGCAGTTCTTC. Amino acids: CSARWTRNNEQFF.

The chain has TRBV20-1 and TRBJ2-5; D is possibly TRBD2 (6 bases). CDR3 length: 12 amino acids. With 5 bases removed from V and 2 bases from J, the gap between germline ends came to 9 bases. Per the germline V gene, CDR1 is DFQATT and CDR2 is SNEGSKA (reference sequence). In nucleotides, the CDR3 is TGCAGTGCTTGGACTATTCAAGAGACCCAGTACTTC. This codes for CSAWTIQETQYF.

The chain is built from TRBV5-1 and TRBJ2-1; 10 positions agree with TRBD2. V shed 0 bases and J 8 bases; nucleotides not matched to a gene: 5. Germline values: CDR1 SGHRS, CDR2 YFSETQ. The CDR3 consists of 15 residues. The CDR3 protein is CASSLASGSLHEQFF. CDR3 DNA sequence: TGCGCCAGCAGCTTGGCTAGCGGGAGTCTCCATGAGCAGTTCTTC.

The chain uses TRBV12-3 or TRBV12-4 and TRBJ1-1, with a possible D match to TRBD1 (5 bases). V was cut by 7 bases and J by 5 bases, with 14 bases left in between. This CDR3 has 13 amino acids. CDR3 residues: CASTLFGGTEAFF. The CDR3 coding sequence is TGTGCCAGCACCCTTTTTGGGGGGACTGAAGCTTTCTTT.

J is TRBJ2-7 and V is TRBV7-8, with 9 bases fitting TRBD2. Looked up from germline, CDR1 is SGHVS and CDR2 is FQNEAQ. The CDR3 runs 15 residues. The V gene end was trimmed by 5 bases and the J gene end by 5 bases; junction bases not matched to a gene: 10. The chain's CDR3 is CASSLLLLAGNEQYF. The DNA of the CDR3 is TGTGCCAGCAGCCTCCTACTGCTAGCGGGAAACGAGCAGTACTTC.

The chain combines TRBV6-5 with TRBJ2-7; 7 bases align to TRBD1. The CDR3 has 14 amino acids. Trimming at V came to 0 bases and at J to 2 bases, leaving 1 base not matched to a gene. Germline CDR1 and CDR2: MNHEY and SVGAGI. CDR3: CASSYSDRPYEQYF. In DNA form, the CDR3 reads TGTGCCAGCAGTTACTCGGACAGGCCCTACGAGCAGTACTTC.

The chain is built from TRBV7-3 and TRBJ2-1, with 9 bases lining up with TRBD1. CDR1 is SGHTA, CDR2 FQGTGA, per germline. The CDR3 totals 12 residues. The V segment lost 8 bases and the J segment 10 bases; nucleotides outside the gene matches: 6. The CDR3 protein is CASGTGLSEQFF. For the CDR3, the DNA is TGTGCCAGCGGGACAGGGCTGAGCGAGCAGTTCTTC. Full variable domain (missing parts from reference TRBV7-3 and TRBJ2-1): GAGVSQTPSNKVTEKGKYVELRCDPISGHTALYWYRQSLGQGPEFLIYFQGTGAADDSGLPNDRFFAVRPEGSVSTLKIQRTERGDSAVYLCASGTGLSEQFFGPGTRLTVL.

V gene TRBV20-1 combines with J gene TRBJ2-5; no definite D call. The CDR3 totals 10 residues. V was pared by 6 bases and J by 5 bases, with 7 bases between. The V gene's germline CDR1 is DFQATT and CDR2 SNEGSKA (reference sequence). This CDR3 is CSAPAETQYF. CDR3 bases: TGCAGTGCCCCGGCTGAGACCCAGTACTTC.

The rearrangement uses TRBV20-1 and TRBJ1-2; D is ambiguous. Per the germline V gene, CDR1 is DFQATT and CDR2 is SNEGSKA (reference sequence). This CDR3 contains 14 residues. Trimming took 5 bases from V and 4 from J, leaving 17 bases between them. CDR3 DNA sequence: TGCAGTGCTCTAGCCCCGCAGCGCTTCTATGGCTACACCTTC. It yields the protein CSALAPQRFYGYTF.

This chain links TRBV20-1 with TRBJ1-1; perhaps TRBD1 as D (6 bases). The CDR3 length is 13 residues. Germline V CDR1 and CDR2: DFQATT, SNEGSKA (reference sequence). V lost 4 bases to trimming and J lost 4 bases, with 13 bases between them. CDR3 in amino acids: CSANIPGVTEAFF. CDR3 bases: TGCAGTGCTAACATCCCAGGGGTCACTGAAGCTTTCTTT.

The rearrangement links TRBV20-1 to TRBJ2-5; 13 bases align to TRBD2. V dropped 6 bases and J dropped 6; count of bases not matched to a gene: 4. The CDR3 is 13 amino acids. Per the germline V gene, CDR1 is DFQATT and CDR2 is SNEGSKA (reference sequence). CDR3 in DNA: TGCAGTGCGCGACTAGCGGGAGGACAGACCCAGTACTTC. The encoded protein is CSARLAGGQTQYF.

The chain employs TRBV5-1 and TRBJ2-3; D is unclear. The V end lost 0 bases, the J end lost 6 bases, and 5 bases lay between the germline ends. The CDR3 sequence is 12 residues long. Germline V lookup: CDR1 SGHRS, CDR2 YFSETQ. CDR3 protein: CASSLGVDTQYF. The CDR3, as DNA: TGCGCCAGCAGCTTGGGGGTCGATACGCAGTATTTT.

The chain's CDR3 is CASSLGPIRWPQHF. The CDR3 DNA follows: TGTGCCAGCAGCTTAGGCCCTATTCGGTGGCCCCAGCATTTT. The chain recombines TRBV7-9 with TRBJ1-5; D gene ambiguous. The CDR3 spans 14 residues. Germline CDR1 is SEHNR and CDR2 is FQNEAQ (reference sequence). V was clipped by 1 base and J by 9 bases, with 13 bases between them.

CDR3: CSVGKVGIPYEQYF. The CDR3 nucleotides read TGCAGCGTTGGGAAAGTAGGGATTCCCTACGAGCAGTACTTC. The chain carries TRBV29-1 and TRBJ2-7; no firm D call. CDR3 size: 14 residues. V was clipped by 4 bases and J by 2 bases, with 15 bases between them. Germline values: CDR1 SQVTM, CDR2 ANQGSEA.

The chain links TRBV18 to TRBJ2-7, with D possibly being TRBD2 (6 bases). CDR1 is KGHSH, CDR2 LQKENI, per germline. V was shortened by 6 bases and J by 7 bases, with 19 bases between the two germline ends. This CDR3 has 14 amino acids. The DNA of the CDR3 is TGTGCCAGCTCGCCCGGAGGGGCCGCCTGGGAGCAGTACTTC. Translation: CASSPGGAAWEQYF.

J is TRBJ2-3 and V is TRBV20-1; TRBD2 matches at 9 bases. The CDR3 runs 15 residues. J was trimmed by 0 bases and V by 3 bases; bases with no gene match: 4. The V gene's germline CDR1 is DFQATT and CDR2 SNEGSKA (reference sequence). The CDR3 loop reads CSARRGGYSTDTQYF. The CDR3 DNA reads TGCAGTGCTAGGCGGGGGGGCTATAGCACAGATACGCAGTATTTT.

The chain combines TRBV9 with TRBJ2-1; possibly TRBD1 for D (6 bases). V dropped 0 bases and J dropped 6 bases, with 13 bases sitting between them. Germline V lookup: CDR1 SGDLS, CDR2 YYNGEE. This CDR3 is 15 amino acids long. In DNA, the CDR3 is TGTGCCAGCAGCGTAGGACCCCGACAGGCCAATGAGCAGTTCTTC. It encodes CASSVGPRQANEQFF. Filled out from reference TRBV9 and TRBJ2-1, the complete variable domain reads DSGVTQTPKHLITATGQRVTLRCSPRSGDLSVYWYQQSLDQGLQFLIQYYNGEERAKGNILERFSAQQFPDLHSELNLSSLELGDSALYFCASSVGPRQANEQFFGPGTRLTVL.

CDR3 nucleotide sequence: TGTGCCAGCAGCCCGACGCCGGTGGAGGAGAAGCAGTACTTC. Its translation: CASSPTPVEEKQYF. The rearrangement uses TRBV7-3 and TRBJ2-7, with D perhaps TRBD2 (5 bases). CDR3 length: 14 residues. Germline values: CDR1 SGHTA, CDR2 FQGTGA. Between the trimmed V and J ends, which lost 5 bases and 8 bases, there was a span of 19 bases.

The chain couples TRBV5-6 to TRBJ2-7; D ambiguous. Germline CDR1 SGHDT, CDR2 YYEEEE. V lost 4 bases, J lost 3 bases, and 5 bases lay in between. CDR3 length equals 11 residues. CDR3 nucleotide sequence: TGTGCCAGCAGCATTTACTACGAGCAGTACTTC. Amino acids: CASSIYYEQYF. The entire variable domain, with the rest obtained from reference TRBV5-6 and TRBJ2-7, is as follows: DAGVTQSPTHLIKTRGQQVTLRCSPKSGHDTVSWYQQALGQGPQFIFQYYEEEERQRGNFPDRFSGHQFPNYSSELNVNALLLGDSALYLCASSIYYEQYFGPGTRLTVT.

This clonotype came up once. The V and J genes are TRBV30 and TRBJ2-1, with a weak D call TRBD2 (5 bases). Germline V lookup: CDR1 GTSNPN, CDR2 SVGIG (reference sequence). With 3 bases removed from V and 4 bases from J, the gap between germline ends came to 13 bases. The CDR3 contains 14 residues. CDR3 protein: CAWSVAFSYNEQFF. The CDR3 DNA is TGTGCCTGGAGCGTAGCGTTTTCGTACAATGAGCAGTTCTTC.